The sequence of this TCR beta chain was determined in a study of cytomegalovirus exposure and HLA in healthy donors. The repertoire was sequenced with immunoSEQ multiplex PCR; TCRdb's copy has only in-frame clones and lacks some. The table has 150,000 or so clones, about 89% seen once. Germline CDR1 MRHNA, CDR2 SNTAGT. V lost 4 bases and J 1 base, leaving 7 bases between the germline ends. The CDR3 consists of 13 residues. The chain couples TRBV6-4 to TRBJ2-5, with D perhaps TRBD2 (6 bases). The TCR was taken from a man aged 18-30 years in good health and CMV-seropositive. Source material: PBMCs. The CDR3 bases are TGTGCCAGCAGTGCTAGCGTCCAAGAGACCCAGTACTTC. It codes for CASSASVQETQYF.